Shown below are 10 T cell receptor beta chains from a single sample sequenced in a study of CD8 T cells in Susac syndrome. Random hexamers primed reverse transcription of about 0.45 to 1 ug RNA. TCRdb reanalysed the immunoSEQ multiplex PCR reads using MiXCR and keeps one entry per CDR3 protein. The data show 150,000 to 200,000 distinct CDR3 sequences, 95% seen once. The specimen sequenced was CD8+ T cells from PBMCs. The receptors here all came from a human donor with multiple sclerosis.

CDR3 loop: CASSSTRSFQTDTQYF. For the CDR3, the DNA is TGTGCCAGCAGCTCCACCCGGTCTTTCCAGACAGATACGCAGTATTTT. The chain uses TRBV6-1 and TRBJ2-3; D uncertain. Germline CDR1 reads MNHNS; CDR2 reads SASEGT. Trimming removed 6 bases from V and 3 bases from J, with 19 bases in between. The CDR3 runs to 16 residues.

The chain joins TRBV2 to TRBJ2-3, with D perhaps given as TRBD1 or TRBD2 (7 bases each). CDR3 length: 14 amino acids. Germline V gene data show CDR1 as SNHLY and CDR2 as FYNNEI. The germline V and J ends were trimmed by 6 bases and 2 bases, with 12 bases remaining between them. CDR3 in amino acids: CASRTGDYTDTQYF. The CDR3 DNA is TGTGCCAGCAGAACAGGGGACTACACAGATACGCAGTATTTT.

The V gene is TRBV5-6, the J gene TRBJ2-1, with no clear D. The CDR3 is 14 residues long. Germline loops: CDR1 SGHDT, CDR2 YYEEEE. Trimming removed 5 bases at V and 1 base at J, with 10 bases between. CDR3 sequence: CASSEEYSYNEQFF. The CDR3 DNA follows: TGTGCCAGCAGTGAAGAGTATTCCTACAATGAGCAGTTCTTC. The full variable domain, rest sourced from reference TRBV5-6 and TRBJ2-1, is DAGVTQSPTHLIKTRGQQVTLRCSPKSGHDTVSWYQQALGQGPQFIFQYYEEEERQRGNFPDRFSGHQFPNYSSELNVNALLLGDSALYLCASSEEYSYNEQFFGPGTRLTVL.

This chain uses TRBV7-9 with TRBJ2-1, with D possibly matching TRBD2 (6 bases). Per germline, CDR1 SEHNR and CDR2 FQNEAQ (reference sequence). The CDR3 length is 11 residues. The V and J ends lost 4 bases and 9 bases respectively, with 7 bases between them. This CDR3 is CASSSGAEQFF. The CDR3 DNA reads TGTGCCAGCAGCTCGGGAGCTGAGCAGTTCTTC. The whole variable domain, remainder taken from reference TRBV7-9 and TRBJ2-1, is DTGVSQNPRHKITKRGQNVTFRCDPISEHNRLYWYRQTLGQGPEFLTYFQNEAQLEKSRLLSDRFSAERPKGSFSTLEIQRTEQGDSAMYLCASSSGAEQFFGPGTRLTVL.

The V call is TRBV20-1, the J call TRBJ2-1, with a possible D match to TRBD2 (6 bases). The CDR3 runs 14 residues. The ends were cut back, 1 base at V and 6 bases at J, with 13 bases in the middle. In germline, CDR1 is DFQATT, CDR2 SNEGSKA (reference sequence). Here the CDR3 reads CSARVSGVRNEQFF. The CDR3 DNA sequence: TGCAGTGCTAGAGTATCGGGAGTCCGCAATGAGCAGTTCTTC.

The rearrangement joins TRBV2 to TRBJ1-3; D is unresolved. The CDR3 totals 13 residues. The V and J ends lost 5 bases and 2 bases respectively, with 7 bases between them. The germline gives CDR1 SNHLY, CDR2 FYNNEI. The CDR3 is CASSQVAGNTIYF. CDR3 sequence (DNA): TGTGCCAGCAGTCAAGTGGCTGGAAACACCATATATTTT. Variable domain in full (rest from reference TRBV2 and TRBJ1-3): EPEVTQTPSHQVTQMGQEVILRCVPISNHLYFYWYRQILGQKVEFLVSFYNNEISEKSEIFDDQFSVERPDGSNFTLKIRSTKLEDSAMYFCASSQVAGNTIYFGEGSWLTVV.

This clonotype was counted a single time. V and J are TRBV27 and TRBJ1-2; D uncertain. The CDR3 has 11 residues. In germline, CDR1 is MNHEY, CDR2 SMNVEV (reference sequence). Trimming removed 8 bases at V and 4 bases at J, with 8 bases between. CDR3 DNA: TGTGCCAGCCGGGGTGTCTATGGCTACACCTTC. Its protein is CASRGVYGYTF.

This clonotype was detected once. This CDR3 is CASSLFAQGADEQFF. In DNA, the CDR3 is TGCGCCAGCAGCTTGTTTGCCCAGGGGGCCGATGAGCAGTTCTTC. The V gene is TRBV5-1, the J gene TRBJ2-1, with 8 bases matching TRBD1. CDR1 is SGHRS, CDR2 YFSETQ, per germline. The V segment lost 1 base and the J segment 8 bases; nucleotides outside the gene matches: 8. This CDR3 has 15 amino acids.

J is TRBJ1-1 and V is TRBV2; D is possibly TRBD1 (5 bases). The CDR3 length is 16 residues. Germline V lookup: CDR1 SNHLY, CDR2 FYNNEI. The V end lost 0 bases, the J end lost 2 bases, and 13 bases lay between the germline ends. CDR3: CASSEAPLTDNTEAFF. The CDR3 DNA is TGTGCCAGCAGTGAAGCGCCTTTGACAGACAACACTGAAGCTTTCTTT.

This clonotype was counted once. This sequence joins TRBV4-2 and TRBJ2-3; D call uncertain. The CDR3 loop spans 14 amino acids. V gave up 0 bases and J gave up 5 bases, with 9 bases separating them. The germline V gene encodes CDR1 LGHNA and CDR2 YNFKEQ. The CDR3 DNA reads TGTGCCAGCAGCCAAGAGCCGGCTGGAGATACGCAGTATTTT. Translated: CASSQEPAGDTQYF.